The 11 T cell receptor beta chains given below trace back to one sample, sequenced in a study of PD-L1 blockade in urothelial cancer. Time point specified: peripheral blood 6 weeks after treatment start. Only in-frame clones appear in the TCRdb table, and some are missing; sequencing was by immunoSEQ multiplex PCR. The sample holds about 46,000 clones, roughly 84% seen once. The material was PBMCs, obtained around atezolizumab (anti-PD-L1) treatment. The receptors shown here come from a man aged 45-65 years with urothelial cancer.

The chain is built from TRBV8-2 and TRBJ2-6; the table's D call, TRBD1, has no DNA check behind it. TRBV8-2 is noted as a pseudogene. The CDR3 consists of 15 residues. In DNA, the CDR3 is TGTGGCAGGTTACGTACACAAAGTCGGGCCAACGTCCTGACTTTC. Translation: CGRLRTQSRANVLTF.

The CDR3 nucleotides read TGTGCCAGCAGCGCCTACAGGGGGGGGTACGAGCAGTACTTC. Residues: CASSAYRGGYEQYF. The chain employs TRBV7-2 and TRBJ2-7; maybe TRBD1 (8 bases). Germline CDR1 SGHTA, CDR2 FQGNSA. The CDR3 length is 14 residues. V was pared by 5 bases and J by 4 bases, with 15 bases between. The whole variable domain, remainder taken from reference TRBV7-2 and TRBJ2-7, is GAGVSQSPSNKVTEKGKDVELRCDPISGHTALYWYRQSLGQGLEFLIYFQGNSAPDKSGLPSDRFSAERTGGSVSTLTIQRTQQEDSAVYLCASSAYRGGYEQYFGPGTRLTVT.

The V gene is TRBV7-2, the J gene TRBJ2-7; perhaps TRBD2 as D (5 bases). Deletions cut 5 bases from V and 3 bases from J, with 17 bases between. The CDR3 length is 15 residues. Germline V CDR1 and CDR2: SGHTA, FQGNSA. CDR3 sequence (DNA): TGTGCCAGCAGCCAGAGGGCTAGCTCCCGCTACGAGCAGTACTTC. Translation: CASSQRASSRYEQYF.

The J gene is TRBJ2-5, the V gene TRBV7-9, with D perhaps matching TRBD2 (5 bases). Per germline, CDR1 SEHNR and CDR2 FQNEAQ (reference sequence). Trimming took 2 bases from V and 2 from J, leaving 12 bases between them. CDR3 length: 15 residues. The CDR3 spells CASSLSSGFQETQYF. In DNA form, the CDR3 reads TGTGCCAGCAGCTTATCGTCGGGATTTCAAGAGACCCAGTACTTC.

V usage is TRBV6-5 and J usage is TRBJ1-1; tentative D call: TRBD1 (5 bases). This CDR3 has 14 residues. V was trimmed by 5 bases and J by 3 bases, leaving 13 bases between them. Germline loops: CDR1 MNHEY, CDR2 SVGAGI. The CDR3: CASSPKAGHTEAFF. CDR3 bases: TGTGCCAGCAGTCCCAAGGCGGGGCACACTGAAGCTTTCTTT.

The chain links TRBV19 to TRBJ2-6; weak D call: TRBD2 (6 bases). V lost 3 bases to trimming and J lost 4 bases, with 13 bases between them. The length of the CDR3 is 16 residues. Germline V lookup: CDR1 LNHDA, CDR2 SQIVND (reference sequence). The CDR3 bases are TGTGCCAGTAGTATTATGGAGGGGCTGGGGGCCAACGTCCTGACTTTC. Translating it yields CASSIMEGLGANVLTF.

V usage is TRBV27 and J usage is TRBJ2-2; D perhaps matches TRBD2 (5 bases). Trimming shortened V by 4 bases and J by 3 bases, and 12 bases separated the two germline ends. The CDR3 has 15 residues. Germline CDR1 MNHEY, CDR2 SMNVEV (reference sequence). CDR3 nucleotide sequence: TGTGCCAGCAGTTCCCGGGCGAGGGACACCGGGGAGCTGTTTTTT. Encoded protein: CASSSRARDTGELFF.

The rearrangement uses TRBV4-3 and TRBJ1-3, with TRBD1 matching 9 bases. Germline V gene sequence: CDR1 LGHNA, CDR2 YSLEER. The trim removed 5 bases at V and 0 bases at J, leaving 5 bases unmatched. The CDR3 runs to 16 residues. The DNA for the CDR3 is TGCGCCAGCAGCGCAATGACAGGGGGCTCTGGAAACACCATATATTTT. It yields the protein CASSAMTGGSGNTIYF.

The chain employs TRBV28 and TRBJ2-4; possible D gene TRBD1, 6 bases. The CDR3 runs 17 residues. Trimming left V 5 bases short and J 0 bases short, with 17 bases between. Germline CDR1 reads MDHEN; CDR2 reads SYDVKM. In nucleotides, the CDR3 is TGTGCCAGCAGTCTTCTACAGGGAGCTATAGCCAAAAACATTCAGTACTTC. It specifies CASSLLQGAIAKNIQYF.

The chain is built from TRBV6-6 and TRBJ2-5; no firm D call. Per the germline V gene, CDR1 is MNHNY and CDR2 is SVGAGI (reference sequence). The CDR3 runs 13 residues. The V end was cut by 2 bases, the J end by 3 bases, with 7 bases between. The CDR3 sequence is CASSYGQEETQYF. The CDR3, as DNA: TGTGCCAGCAGTTACGGCCAGGAAGAGACCCAGTACTTC.

This sequence joins TRBV5-1 and TRBJ2-2; tentatively, D is TRBD1 (5 bases). V was pared by 4 bases and J by 0 bases, with 13 bases between. Germline CDR1 is SGHRS and CDR2 is YFSETQ. This CDR3 comprises 16 residues. CDR3 in DNA: TGCGCCAGCAGCCCCCGGACAAACGCGAACACCGGGGAGCTGTTTTTT. As protein: CASSPRTNANTGELFF. Supplemented by reference TRBV5-1 and TRBJ2-2, the full variable domain reads KAGVTQTPRYLIKTRGQQVTLSCSPISGHRSVSWYQQTPGQGLQFLFEYFSETQRNKGNFPGRFSGRQFSNSRSEMNVSTLELGDSALYLCASSPRTNANTGELFFGEGSRLTVL.